A single sample gave rise to the 7 T cell receptor beta chains below, sequenced in a study of blood T cell repertoires in COVID-19. Sequencing was performed with immunoSEQ multiplex PCR; in TCRdb, only in-frame clones are kept and a portion is missing. This table holds fewer than 500,000 clones, approximately 77% found once. The sample comprised peripheral blood. The receptor set was obtained from a human donor with acute or convalescent COVID-19. The donor label of this sample is uncertain.

Only one count was recorded for this clone. This chain links TRBV5-1 with TRBJ1-4; 8 nucleotides line up with TRBD1. The CDR3 consists of 16 residues. Germline CDR1 and CDR2: SGHRS and YFSETQ. With V trimmed by 4 bases and J by 6 bases, 11 bases remained unmatched. CDR3 bases: TGCGCCAGCAGCCCTCCAACCGGGACAGGAGATGAAAAACTGTTTTTT. This codes for CASSPPTGTGDEKLFF.

The chain has TRBV5-6 and TRBJ1-6; 8 bases are shared with TRBD1. This CDR3 region has 16 residues. Germline V gives CDR1 SGHDT, CDR2 YYEEEE. V was pared by 4 bases and J by 2 bases, with 5 bases of the junction left unmatched. CDR3 loop: CASSTWTGTYNSPLHF. The CDR3 DNA reads as TGTGCCAGCAGCACGTGGACAGGGACCTATAATTCACCCCTCCACTTT.

In its sample, this clone was seen once. The rearrangement joins TRBV3-1 (or the pseudogene TRBV3-2) to TRBJ1-2; TRBD1 aligns across 10 bases. The J segment lost 7 bases and the V segment lost 6 bases, leaving 5 bases of the junction unmatched. The germline gives CDR1 LGHDT, CDR2 YNNKEL (reference sequence). The CDR3 spans 13 residues. The CDR3 spells CASSRQGASGYTF. As DNA, the CDR3 is TGTGCCAGCAGTAGACAGGGGGCGAGTGGCTACACCTTC.

V usage is TRBV2 and J usage is TRBJ1-1; 12 bases are a match to TRBD1. Trimming removed 7 bases from V and 4 bases from J; junction bases left unmatched: 7. Germline lookup yields CDR1 SNHLY and CDR2 FYNNEI. This CDR3 comprises 15 residues. CDR3 in DNA: TGTGCCAGCACCCGGGACAGGGGGCGGGGCACTGAAGCTTTCTTT. As protein: CASTRDRGRGTEAFF.

The rearrangement links TRBV5-1 to TRBJ1-2; 7 bases align to TRBD1. Germline V gene data show CDR1 as SGHRS and CDR2 as YFSETQ. This CDR3 comprises 14 residues. Losses at the gene ends were 3 bases for V and 6 bases for J; bases not matched to a gene: 8. CDR3 sequence: CASSSRQGSHGYTF. The CDR3, as DNA: TGCGCCAGCAGCTCGCGACAGGGATCCCATGGCTACACCTTC.

The chain employs TRBV24-1 and TRBJ1-2; the match to TRBD1 covers 8 bases. This CDR3 has 12 amino acids. V trimming: 7 bases; J trimming: 10 bases; junction bases outside the gene matches: 7. Germline lookup yields CDR1 KGHDR and CDR2 SFDVKD. In DNA form, the CDR3 reads TGTGCCACCAGCCTGACAGGGGACGACTACACCTTC. It specifies CATSLTGDDYTF.

J is TRBJ1-2 and V is TRBV29-1, with 8 bases matching TRBD1. CDR3 length equals 14 residues. Trimming took 0 bases from V and 6 from J; bases not matched to a gene: 6. Germline assignment: CDR1 SQVTM and CDR2 ANQGSEA. The CDR3 here is CSVEDNGRGHGYTF. The CDR3 bases are TGCAGCGTTGAAGATAATGGCAGGGGGCATGGCTACACCTTC.